The rows below give T cell receptor beta chains drawn from one sample of a study of T-cell memory formation after mild COVID-19. Each CDR3 protein is one row after TCRdb ran MiXCR on the 5' RACE reads. The sample carries roughly 340,000 distinct CDR3 sequences, about 20% recorded once. Source material: PBMCs or a T cell subset sorted from them (not recorded which). Receptors originate from a man aged 18 to 29 who had mild COVID-19 (a few samples of this study predate the infection). Cell type and time point are not known. The CDR3 runs from the conserved cysteine through the conserved F or W. The D gene is left open where the match is weak. Not every row has a clone size; where given, it reads once, few, many or a size class.

.	.	TRBV4-1	TRBJ2-5	CASSQRGLVEGETQYF	TGCGCCAGCAGCCAGCGCGGGCTAGTCGAGGGAGAGACCCAGTACTTC
.	.	TRBV7-3	TRBJ2-1	CASSSLSGLEQFF	TGTGCCAGCAGCTCCTTATCCGGACTTGAGCAGTTCTTC
.	many	TRBV5-1	TRBJ2-3	CASSLGISQDTQYF	TGCGCCAGCAGCTTGGGAATCTCCCAGGATACGCAGTATTTT
.	few	TRBV16	TRBJ2-1	CASSQSSNEQFF	TGTGCCAGCAGCCAATCTTCAAATGAGCAGTTCTTC
.	many	TRBV7-6	TRBJ2-5	CASSFFEGVETQYF	TGTGCCAGCAGCTTCTTCGAGGGGGTAGAGACCCAGTACTTC
.	.	TRBV5-6	TRBJ2-2	CASKVSPDTGELFF	TGTGCCAGCAAGGTTTCCCCGGACACCGGGGAGCTGTTTTTT
TRBD1	.	TRBV7-2	TRBJ1-4	CASTPGQGDEKLFF	TGTGCCAGCACCCCGGGACAGGGGGATGAAAAACTGTTTTTT
TRBD1	few	TRBV5-1	TRBJ1-4	CASSLALTGANEKLFF	TGCGCCAGCAGCTTGGCCTTGACAGGGGCTAATGAAAAACTGTTTTTT
.	many	TRBV4-3	TRBJ1-1	CASSQVGGGPNTEAFF	TGCGCCAGCAGCCAAGTAGGTGGAGGACCGAACACTGAAGCTTTCTTT
.	.	TRBV4-1	TRBJ2-7	CASSPKSGLPREQYF	TGCGCCAGCAGCCCAAAATCCGGACTGCCTCGCGAGCAGTACTTC
.	.	TRBV12-3/TRBV12-4	TRBJ2-7	CASSVGPGTPSYEQYF	TGTGCCAGCAGTGTGGGGCCCGGGACCCCCTCCTACGAGCAGTACTTC
.	.	TRBV7-7	TRBJ2-3	CASSHGLVNTQYF	TGTGCCAGCAGCCACGGTTTAGTCAATACGCAGTATTTT
TRBD1	many	TRBV7-9	TRBJ2-7	CASSSIYPTGESSF	TGTGCCAGCAGCTCAATTTACCCCACAGGGGAATCTAGCTTC
TRBD2	few	TRBV20-1	TRBJ2-1	CSELAIAGNEQFF	TGCAGTGAGCTTGCGATAGCGGGAAATGAGCAGTTCTTC
.	few	TRBV6-6	TRBJ1-5	CASRVSNQPQHF	TGTGCCAGCAGGGTTAGCAATCAGCCCCAGCATTTT
.	.	TRBV7-8	TRBJ1-2	CASSIGTKGYTF	TGTGCCAGCAGCATCGGGACGAAAGGCTACACCTTC
TRBD1	few	TRBV30	TRBJ1-5	CAWRGQGLSSNQPQHF	TGTGCCTGGAGAGGACAGGGGCTATCAAGCAATCAGCCCCAGCATTTT
TRBD1	.	TRBV29-1	TRBJ2-7	CSVTDRDEQYF	TGCAGCGTCACCGACAGGGACGAGCAGTACTTC
.	many	TRBV24-1	TRBJ2-1	CATSDLGGNSYNEQFF	TGTGCCACCAGTGATTTGGGGGGGAACTCCTACAATGAGCAGTTCTTC
.	.	TRBV5-1	TRBJ2-5	CASSSGTARETQYF	TGCGCCAGCAGCTCTGGGACCGCGAGAGAGACCCAGTACTTC
.	few	TRBV4-3	TRBJ2-3	CASSQDEGPDTQYF	TGCGCCAGCAGCCAAGACGAGGGCCCAGATACGCAGTATTTT
TRBD2	few	TRBV7-2	TRBJ2-3	CASTFSGGATDTQYF	TGTGCCAGTACCTTTAGCGGGGGGGCCACAGATACGCAGTATTTT
.	.	TRBV25-1	TRBJ1-5	CASSEVGSNQPQHF	TGTGCCAGCAGTGAAGTAGGTAGCAATCAGCCCCAGCATTTT
.	.	TRBV10-1	TRBJ1-1	CASSSGASRNEAFF	TGCGCCAGCAGTTCTGGGGCTTCAAGGAATGAAGCTTTCTTT
TRBD1	.	TRBV5-1	TRBJ2-3	CASSAGTGFPDTQYF	TGCGCCAGCAGCGCCGGGACAGGGTTCCCAGATACGCAGTATTTT
TRBD2	few	TRBV4-1	TRBJ2-4	CASSPGLAVLKGNIQYF	TGCGCCAGCAGCCCGGGACTAGCGGTCCTGAAGGGTAACATTCAGTACTTC
TRBD1	few	TRBV7-6	TRBJ2-3	CASSPTGGATDTQYF	TGTGCCAGCAGCCCCACAGGGGGCGCGACAGATACGCAGTATTTT
.	few	TRBV29-1	TRBJ2-3	CSVEGLGDPTDTQYF	TGCAGCGTTGAAGGACTCGGAGACCCTACAGATACGCAGTATTTT